Each of the 15 T cell receptor beta chains below was sequenced from the same sample in a study of T cell clonotyping in hematopoietic cell transplantation. The method was immunoSEQ multiplex PCR; TCRdb's version includes in-frame clones alone and lacks a portion of them. The data contain about 45,000 clones, 85% to 95% of them seen just once; the ten biggest clones take up about 0.8%. The sequencing input was peripheral blood mononuclear cells. Every receptor here comes from a woman aged 50 to 60 in good health. Some clones in this sample may be carry-over from other donors' samples.

The chain links TRBV19 to TRBJ1-1; TRBD1 might be the D (6 bases). The CDR3 loop spans 16 amino acids. Germline V lookup: CDR1 LNHDA, CDR2 SQIVND (reference sequence). The V gene lost 5 bases and the J gene lost 2 bases, with 18 bases spanning the gap. CDR3 region: CASSGGGGTPNTEAFF. The DNA of the CDR3 is TGTGCCAGTAGTGGGGGCGGGGGGACCCCTAACACTGAAGCTTTCTTT. Full variable domain (outside the CDR3, taken from reference TRBV19 and TRBJ1-1): DGGITQSPKYLFRKEGQNVTLSCEQNLNHDAMYWYRQDPGQGLRLIYYSQIVNDFQKGDIAEGYSVSREKKESFPLTVTSAQKNPTAFYLCASSGGGGTPNTEAFFGQGTRLTVV.

The chain has TRBV5-1 and TRBJ2-5; 9 bases are shared with TRBD2. This CDR3 is 16 amino acids long. The V and J ends lost 0 bases and 4 bases, in that order; junction bases with no gene match: 7. Germline V gives CDR1 SGHRS, CDR2 YFSETQ. This CDR3 is CASSLAQRGAAETQYF. The CDR3 region has the DNA TGCGCCAGCAGCTTGGCCCAGCGGGGGGCCGCAGAGACCCAGTACTTC.

The chain couples TRBV6-1 to TRBJ2-4; D remains unclear. V was shortened by 2 bases and J by 2 bases, with 7 bases between the two germline ends. Looked up from germline, CDR1 is MNHNS and CDR2 is SASEGT. This CDR3 is 14 amino acids long. CDR3 coding DNA: TGTGCCAGCAGTGAACAACCAACCAAAAACATTCAGTACTTC. It encodes CASSEQPTKNIQYF.

V gene TRBV9 combines with J gene TRBJ2-7; D might be TRBD1 (5 bases). Germline V gene data show CDR1 as SGDLS and CDR2 as YYNGEE. CDR3 size: 15 residues. Trimming removed 4 bases at V and 0 bases at J, with 14 bases between. The CDR3 DNA is TGTGCCAGCAGCCCCCAGGGTGGCGCCTCCTACGAGCAGTACTTC. Amino acids: CASSPQGGASYEQYF. Based on the CDR3 plus reference TRBV9 and TRBJ2-7, the full variable domain is DSGVTQTPKHLITATGQRVTLRCSPRSGDLSVYWYQQSLDQGLQFLIQYYNGEERAKGNILERFSAQQFPDLHSELNLSSLELGDSALYFCASSPQGGASYEQYFGPGTRLTVT.

The chain joins TRBV2 to TRBJ1-6; 7 positions match TRBD1. After removal of 7 bases from V and 0 bases from J, the junction contained 6 bases not matched to a gene. Germline CDR1 is SNHLY and CDR2 is FYNNEI. This CDR3 contains 16 residues. The CDR3 region is CASMGTDSSYNSPLHF. As DNA, the CDR3 is TGTGCCAGCATGGGGACAGATTCCTCCTATAATTCACCCCTCCACTTT.

V and J are TRBV7-2 and TRBJ1-5, with D maybe TRBD1 (5 bases). The CDR3 length is 13 residues. Germline-derived CDR1 and CDR2 are SGHTA and FQGNSA. V dropped 2 bases and J dropped 7 bases, with 9 bases sitting between them. The CDR3 spells CASSLSWGQPQHF. CDR3 DNA sequence: TGTGCCAGCAGCTTATCCTGGGGCCAGCCCCAGCATTTT.

The chain links TRBV7-2 to TRBJ2-2; no clear D gene. The CDR3 runs 15 residues. V gave up 3 bases and J gave up 7 bases, with 15 bases separating them. The germline CDR1 and CDR2 sequences are SGHTA and FQGNSA. The CDR3 coding sequence is TGTGCCAGCAGCTTTTCACTTTTTGGGGTCGGGGAGCTGTTTTTT. Translating gives CASSFSLFGVGELFF. Together with reference TRBV7-2 and TRBJ2-2, the CDR3 gives the full variable domain: GAGVSQSPSNKVTEKGKDVELRCDPISGHTALYWYRQSLGQGLEFLIYFQGNSAPDKSGLPSDRFSAERTGGSVSTLTIQRTQQEDSAVYLCASSFSLFGVGELFFGEGSRLTVL.

This chain joins TRBV6-6 and TRBJ2-1; D tentatively fits TRBD1 or TRBD2 (6 bases each). The CDR3 extends over 16 amino acids. The germline V gene encodes CDR1 MNHNY and CDR2 SVGAGI (reference sequence). V was cut by 2 bases and J by 4 bases, with 15 bases left in between. CDR3 sequence (DNA): TGTGCCAGCAGTTACACCTTCCGGGGGCCTTACAATGAGCAGTTCTTC. Translation gives CASSYTFRGPYNEQFF.

The J gene is TRBJ2-7, the V gene TRBV7-2, with a possible D match to TRBD2 (5 bases). Germline loops: CDR1 SGHTA, CDR2 FQGNSA. The CDR3 contains 15 residues. The ends were cut back, 5 bases at V and 3 bases at J, with 17 bases in the middle. This chain's CDR3 is CASSPRPSRGYEQYF. CDR3 DNA: TGTGCCAGCAGCCCCCGCCCCTCTCGGGGCTACGAGCAGTACTTC.

With regard to this clone: A junction end diverges from the germline sequence, so it may reflect a read error. This chain connects TRBV9 to TRBJ1-4; D remains ambiguous. This CDR3 is 13 amino acids long. Germline lookup yields CDR1 SGDLS and CDR2 YYNGEE. The CDR3 region has the DNA TGTGCCAGCAGCGTAGAAGTGGGAGAAAAACTGCTTTTT. Protein product: CASSVEVGEKLLF. Using reference TRBV9 and TRBJ1-4 for the parts outside the CDR3, the full variable domain is DSGVTQTPKHLITATGQRVTLRCSPRSGDLSVYWYQQSLDQGLQFLIQYYNGEERAKGNILERFSAQQFPDLHSELNLSSLELGDSALYFCASSVEVGEKLLFGSGTQLSVL.

CDR3 protein: CASSFSRSEAFF. CDR3 sequence (DNA): TGTGCCAGCAGCTTTTCCCGTTCTGAAGCTTTCTTT. This sequence joins TRBV5-4 and TRBJ1-1; the D is unclear. CDR3 size: 12 residues. Per the germline V gene, CDR1 is SGHNT and CDR2 is YYREEE (reference sequence). V shed 2 bases and J shed 6 bases, with 8 bases lying between them.

The V call is TRBV9, the J call TRBJ2-7, with D perhaps TRBD2 (6 bases). The length of the CDR3 is 14 residues. V shed 3 bases and J shed 6 bases, with 16 bases lying between them. The V gene's germline CDR1 is SGDLS and CDR2 YYNGEE. CDR3 DNA: TGTGCCAGCAGCGCCCGGGACTCCCTCGCCGAGCAGTACTTC. Its protein product is CASSARDSLAEQYF.

The chain couples TRBV4-2 to TRBJ1-3; D call uncertain. The V gene lost 1 base and the J gene lost 4 bases, with 11 bases spanning the gap. The CDR3 has 15 amino acids. In germline, CDR1 is LGHNA, CDR2 YNFKEQ. The CDR3 sequence: CASSQGALGGNTIYF. CDR3 sequence (DNA): TGTGCCAGCAGCCAAGGGGCTCTAGGAGGAAACACCATATATTTT.

This chain links TRBV4-3 with TRBJ1-4; D remains unclear. The CDR3 consists of 17 residues. The V and J ends lost 0 bases and 4 bases respectively, with 15 bases between them. CDR1 is LGHNA and CDR2 is YSLEER in the germline V gene. The CDR3 spells CASSQDSGLGGNEKLFF. CDR3 DNA: TGCGCCAGCAGCCAAGACTCGGGCCTTGGCGGTAATGAAAAACTGTTTTTT.

The chain employs TRBV28 and TRBJ2-2; the D is unclear. CDR3 length equals 17 residues. V was pared by 6 bases and J by 5 bases, with 22 bases between. Germline V gives CDR1 MDHEN, CDR2 SYDVKM. CDR3 nucleotides: TGTGCCAGCAGGTCCCGTCTGGCACTAATAAGAACCGGGGAGCTGTTTTTT. Residues: CASRSRLALIRTGELFF.